A selection of T cell receptor beta chains follows, all from one sample in a study of cytomegalovirus exposure and HLA in healthy donors. Sequencing was performed with immunoSEQ multiplex PCR; in TCRdb, only in-frame clones are kept and a portion is missing. Among 90,000 to 95,000 clones listed, 81% were seen once. Source material: PBMCs. The receptor source for this set is a girl aged 2-10 years in good health and CMV-seropositive. CDR3s leave out the opening cysteine and the closing phenylalanine or tryptophan. The D gene is left open where the match is weak.

d_call j_call v_call cdr3_aa
. TRBJ2-1 TRBV28 ASSIAAKVNEQF
TRBD2 TRBJ2-5 TRBV6-5 ASRRGVSGGETQY
TRBD1 TRBJ1-1 TRBV6-5 VTVGTGDTEAF
. TRBJ1-1 TRBV6-1 ASRRRWFAEAF
TRBD1 TRBJ1-2 TRBV6-4 ASSPEGAYGYT
TRBD1 TRBJ2-1 TRBV6-5 ASSRDSSYNEQF
. TRBJ1-5 TRBV2 ASSEFLNQPQH
TRBD2 TRBJ2-1 TRBV30 AWSFGTSEYNEQF
. TRBJ2-2 TRBV6-5 ASTARGYAGELF
. TRBJ1-3 TRBV15 ATSRCADTIY
TRBD1 TRBJ2-5 TRBV7-2 ASSFRQGQETQY
TRBD1 TRBJ1-5 TRBV6-1 ASSETGGGQPQH
. TRBJ1-1 TRBV29-1 SVEEAGSTEAF
TRBD2 TRBJ2-2 TRBV5-1 ASKGLAGANGELF
. TRBJ2-4 TRBV7-2 ASRPGGGRWGIQY
TRBD2 TRBJ2-1 TRBV7-7 ASSLGTSGRNEQF
TRBD1 TRBJ1-3 TRBV29-1 SVRTGGNSGNTIY
TRBD2 TRBJ2-3 TRBV5-6 ASSFLTSVATDTQY
TRBD1 TRBJ1-1 TRBV5-4 ASSPGGTGWVTEAF
. TRBJ1-2 TRBV18 ASSPLDTVSGYT
. TRBJ1-5 TRBV18 ASSLTGGNQPQH
. TRBJ2-7 TRBV4-1 ASSQATVSEQY
TRBD1 TRBJ1-2 TRBV4-3 ASSQEGTGGLGYT
. TRBJ1-4 TRBV6-6 ASRREGDEKLF
TRBD1 TRBJ1-2 TRBV13 ASRRTGGSGYT
TRBD2 TRBJ2-1 TRBV28 ASRGTSGDSSYNEQF
. TRBJ2-7 TRBV15 ATSRGGQGGTEQY
. TRBJ2-5 TRBV5-4 ASSLAGSEETQY
. TRBJ2-7 TRBV19 ASSISITYEQY
. TRBJ1-2 TRBV7-9 ASSLGGLEGYT
TRBD1 TRBJ2-1 TRBV9 ASSAGQAIYNEQF
. TRBJ2-7 TRBV9 ASSGLEGKY
TRBD2 TRBJ2-7 TRBV5-1 ASSDRGGAVQY
TRBD1 TRBJ2-5 TRBV4-1 ASSPLTGGKETQY
TRBD1 TRBJ1-5 TRBV30 AWSKGQGDQPQH
. TRBJ2-7 TRBV9 ASSPQWAGPYEQY
TRBD1 TRBJ2-7 TRBV18 ASSPSDRDSYEQY
. TRBJ1-1 TRBV5-1 ASSLGPDGGRTEAF
TRBD2 TRBJ2-3 TRBV4-2 ASSQFSGSTDTQY
. TRBJ2-7 TRBV28 ASSLRVTGHEQY
TRBD1 TRBJ1-2 TRBV7-2 ASSPGLTGEGYGYT
. TRBJ1-5 TRBV2 ASSEESGTQNQPQH
TRBD1 TRBJ2-3 TRBV4-3 ASKSGTAPTDTQY
. TRBJ2-2 TRBV19 ASRGRPENTGELF
. TRBJ2-7 TRBV6-5 ASSSGTQSYEQY
TRBD2 TRBJ2-7 TRBV19 ASSLSGSSSYEQY
. TRBJ1-2 TRBV5-1 ASSWDWDGYGYT
. TRBJ2-7 TRBV7-3 ASSIGEDYEQY
. TRBJ2-7 TRBV29-1 SLWTERDEQY
TRBD1 TRBJ1-1 TRBV9 ASSALGGQGFRGTEAF
. TRBJ1-5 TRBV30 AWSGQGSQH
. TRBJ1-1 TRBV7-9 ASSTGPLLEAF
TRBD2 TRBJ2-1 TRBV4-1 ASSQVGTGGPYNEQF
. TRBJ2-1 TRBV2 ASRGGRHNEQF